This T cell receptor (beta chain) is from a study of cytomegalovirus exposure and HLA in healthy donors. General study points: A prior analysis recorded that most TCR beta V segments were productive about 87% or about 30% of the time. Later on, an analysis found that several of the most significant clusters appeared to be linked to common viral pathogens, which included parvovirus B19. With further analysis later on, most CMV-associated TCR beta chains appeared HLA-restricted. Researchers reportedly found TCR beta sequences accurately predicted most subjects' HLA-A and HLA-B alleles.

Primers included in the PCR were 60 Vbeta and 13 Jbeta primers. Clones were read by immunoSEQ multiplex PCR, and TCRdb kept only the in-frame ones, dropping some. The sample holds approximately 160,000 clones, around 68% seen once. Turning to this clone: Its cognate antigen is unknown. At one boundary the junction diverges from the germline segment, which might be a read error. This CDR3 is also generated by other DNA sequences in the sample.

The V gene's germline CDR1 is SGDLS and CDR2 YYNGEE. The CDR3 covers 14 residues. The receptor was isolated from a man aged 45 to 65 in good health and CMV-seronegative. Sequenced material: PBMCs. The chain links TRBV9 to TRBJ1-1; D not resolved. CDR3 sequence: CASSVEPGNTEAFF. The CDR3 coding sequence is TGTGCCAGCAGCGTAGAACCCGGGAACACTGAAGCCTTCTTT.